Given below is one TCR beta chain in context. The germline V gene encodes CDR1 SQVTM and CDR2 ANQGSEA. The CDR3 spans 14 residues. V shed 4 bases, J shed 6 bases, and the junction held 6 bases outside the gene matches. Per the authors' pipeline: Cell counts per sample came from amplifying reference gene primers. Only in-frame clones appear in the TCRdb table, and some are missing; sequencing was by immunoSEQ multiplex PCR. V and J calls and clone size are those listed in that table; D and trimming were worked out from the DNA. The profile shows 190,000 or so clones, around nine tenths of them singletons. The data were obtained in a study of blood T cell repertoires in COVID-19. Study-wide background: The United States, Italy and Spain provided the acute and convalescent COVID-19 samples. T cells, B-cell-depleted T cells, or PBMCs supplied cDNA or gDNA.

This receptor was taken from a man in his forties or fifties with active or convalescent COVID-19. The specimen was peripheral blood. The genes are TRBV29-1 and TRBJ2-2; 9 bases are shared with TRBD2. CDR3 coding DNA: TGCAGCGTTGGGAGGACTAGCGATCCCGGGGAGCTGTTTTTT. As protein: CSVGRTSDPGELFF.